This TCR beta chain appears in the sequencing data of a study of T cell changes during pregnancy in multiple sclerosis. Generated by immunoSEQ multiplex PCR, the TCRdb table keeps only in-frame clones and is missing some. The sample carries tens of thousands of clones, roughly nine tenths recorded once. The germline gives CDR1 KGHSH, CDR2 LQKENI. V shed 2 bases and J shed 8 bases, with 15 bases lying between them. The CDR3 is 15 residues long. The chain is built from TRBV18 and TRBJ1-4; maybe TRBD1 (5 bases). This specimen consisted of peripheral blood, obtained in the third trimester of pregnancy. This TCR was sampled from a female donor in good health, enrolled as a control in a pregnancy study. The CDR3 sequence is CASSPSRGGREKLFF. CDR3 nucleotide sequence: TGTGCCAGCTCACCATCTCGGGGGGGGAGAGAAAAACTGTTTTTT.